Sequencing of this T cell receptor (beta chain) was carried out in a study of post-analysis software for immune sequencing data. This clonotype has a handful of counts. Antigen unknown. Germline CDR1 and CDR2: SEHNR and FQNEAQ (reference sequence). V was shortened by 1 base and J by 8 bases, with 8 bases between the two germline ends. The CDR3 has 12 residues. Study-wide findings and caveats: Included in a set of about five TRBV segments more frequent in patients than controls were TRBV5-6, TRBV5-1 and TRBV20-1.

TCR beta cDNA libraries had unique molecular identifiers. TCRdb re-derived calls from the PCR reads in MiXCR, one entry per CDR3 protein. The repertoire has approximately 570,000 distinct CDR3 sequences, about 40% of them found once; the top ten carry under 2%. Sequencing was performed on blood. The chain joins TRBV7-9 to TRBJ1-2, with D unclear. This TCR came from a girl aged 10 to 17 with multiple sclerosis. The CDR3 sequence is CASSLEPVGYTF. DNA of the CDR3: TGTGCCAGCAGCTTAGAGCCCGTGGGCTACACCTTC.